The clone carrying this T cell receptor (beta chain) was observed a handful of times. Antigen specificity is unknown. Produced via immunoSEQ multiplex PCR; TCRdb's table is partial and in-frame only. The table shows about 130,000 clones, with around 87% occurring only once. The data originate from a study of T cell responses to AZD1222 COVID-19 vaccine. Study information: Pooled samples include second doses given at about 4 or 12 weeks.

V was pared by 6 bases and J by 6 bases, with 6 bases of the junction left unmatched. In germline, CDR1 is SGHTA, CDR2 FQGNSA. CDR3 length: 13 amino acids. Overall study findings and caveats: Across spike, vaccine-associated CD4 TCRs were found, dominant at 160-218 and 743-854. Samples come after the peak T cell response, not at day 14. Among the donors, most were white British and more were female, and clonal diversity was possibly underestimated.

The receptor was isolated from an adult in good health. The sample consisted of peripheral blood, taken on day 0 of AZD1222 vaccination. The chain couples TRBV7-2 to TRBJ2-3; 7 nucleotides agree with TRBD2. The CDR3 nucleotides read TGTGCCAGCAGGAGACTAGCATCCGATACGCAGTATTTT. Residues: CASRRLASDTQYF.